The source of this TCR beta chain is a study of blood T cell repertoires in COVID-19. Whole-study context: Researchers got acute and convalescent COVID-19 samples from the United States, Italy and Spain.

Here immunoSEQ multiplex PCR was the method, and the copy in TCRdb shows in-frame clones only, minus some. The sample lists some 400,000 clones, around 91% seen once, with roughly 1.1% in the top ten. Germline-derived CDR1 and CDR2 are GTSNPN and SVGIG (reference sequence). With 5 bases removed from V and 14 bases from J, the gap between germline ends came to 18 bases. The CDR3 has 12 amino acids. Participants, roughly 18 to 90 years old, spanned more than 20 US areas. The sample taken for sequencing was PBMCs or T cells enriched from blood (not recorded which). This clonotype originated in a man aged 30 to 39 who had recovered from COVID-19. The V gene is TRBV30, the J gene TRBJ1-4; possibly TRBD1 for D (6 bases). In DNA form, the CDR3 reads TGTGCCTGGGGAGACAGGCCCGGAGGGCTGTTTTTT. Translation: CAWGDRPGGLFF.